The entry below describes one T cell receptor beta chain. Its antigen is unidentified. The PCR made use of 60 Vbeta and 13 Jbeta primers. Assay used: immunoSEQ multiplex PCR; TCRdb lists only in-frame clones, some missing. Seen here are a few hundred thousand clones, 75% to 85% observed once, and the top ten hold around 2.8%. This sample was taken from a study of cytomegalovirus exposure and HLA in healthy donors. Study-wide points: TRBV6-2, TRBV6-3 and other indistinguishable V segments were excluded. The investigators catalogued 180 or so TCR beta chains as cytomegalovirus-associated. CMV antigen specificity was confirmed in vitro for three CMV-associated chains.

This CDR3 spans 19 amino acids. CDR1 is SGHDN, CDR2 FVKESK, per germline. V gave up 4 bases and J gave up 2 bases; unmatched junction bases: 16. The V gene is TRBV14, the J gene TRBJ2-3; 9 nucleotides agree with TRBD2. Sequencing was performed on PBMCs. The sequence was collected from a woman aged 60-70 years in good health and CMV-seropositive. CDR3 amino acids: CASSPEEREALPTTDTQYF. Written as DNA, the CDR3 is TGTGCCAGCAGCCCCGAGGAGCGGGAGGCCCTACCGACCACAGATACGCAGTATTTT. The variable domain in full, with the rest retrieved from reference TRBV14 and TRBJ2-3, is EAGVTQFPSHSVIEKGQTVTLRCDPISGHDNLYWYRRVMGKEIKFLLHFVKESKQDESGMPNNRFLAERTGGTYSTLKVQPAELEDSGVYFCASSPEEREALPTTDTQYFGPGTRLTVL.